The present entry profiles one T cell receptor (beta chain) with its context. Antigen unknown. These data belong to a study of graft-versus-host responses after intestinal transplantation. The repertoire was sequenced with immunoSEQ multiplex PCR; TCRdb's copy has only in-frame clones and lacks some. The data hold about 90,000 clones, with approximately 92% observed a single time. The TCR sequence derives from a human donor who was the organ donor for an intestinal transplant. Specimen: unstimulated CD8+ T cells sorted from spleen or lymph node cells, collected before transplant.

The DNA of the CDR3 is TGTGCCACGGCAGAAGGGACAAATCTAAAAGAGACCCAGTACTTC. It yields the protein CATAEGTNLKETQYF. V and J are TRBV15 and TRBJ2-5; tentatively, D is TRBD1 (6 bases). Trimming removed 9 bases from V and 3 bases from J, with 20 bases in between. This CDR3 is 15 amino acids long. Germline CDR1 is LNHNV and CDR2 is YYDKDF (reference sequence).